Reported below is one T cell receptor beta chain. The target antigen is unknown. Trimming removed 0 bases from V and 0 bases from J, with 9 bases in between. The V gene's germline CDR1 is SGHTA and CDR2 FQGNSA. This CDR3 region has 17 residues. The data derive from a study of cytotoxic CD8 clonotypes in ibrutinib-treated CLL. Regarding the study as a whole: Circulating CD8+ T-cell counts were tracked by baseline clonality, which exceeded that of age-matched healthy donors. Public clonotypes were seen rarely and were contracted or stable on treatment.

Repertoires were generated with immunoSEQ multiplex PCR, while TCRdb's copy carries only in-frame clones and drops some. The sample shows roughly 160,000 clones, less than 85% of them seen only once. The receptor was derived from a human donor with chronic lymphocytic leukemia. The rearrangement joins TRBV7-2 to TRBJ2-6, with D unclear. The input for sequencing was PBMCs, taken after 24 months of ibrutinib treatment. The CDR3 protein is CASSLAGLNSGANVLTF. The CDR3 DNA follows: TGTGCCAGCAGCTTAGCGGGGTTAAACTCTGGGGCCAACGTCCTGACTTTC.